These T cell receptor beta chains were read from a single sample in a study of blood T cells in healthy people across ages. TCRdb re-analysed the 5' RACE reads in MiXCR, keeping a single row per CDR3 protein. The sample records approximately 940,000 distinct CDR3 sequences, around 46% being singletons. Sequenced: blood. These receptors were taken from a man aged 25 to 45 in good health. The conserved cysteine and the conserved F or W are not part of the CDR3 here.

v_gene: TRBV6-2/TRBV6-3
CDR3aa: ASSYGRGLLYEQY

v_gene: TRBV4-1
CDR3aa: ASSQTGGSNTDTQY

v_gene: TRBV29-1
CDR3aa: SVELWDRGNNEQF

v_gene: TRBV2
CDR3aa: ASRERADTQY

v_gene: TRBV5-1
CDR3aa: ASSSEAAAASYEQY

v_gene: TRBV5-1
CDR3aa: ASSLEAGSNQPQH

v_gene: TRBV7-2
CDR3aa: ASSSRTPMTGELF

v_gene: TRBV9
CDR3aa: ASSVSTGFSPLH

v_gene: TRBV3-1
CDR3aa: ASSQHGGGIDEQY

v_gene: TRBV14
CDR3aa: ASSQWEAYTEAF

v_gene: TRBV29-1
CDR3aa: SGQGNYGYT

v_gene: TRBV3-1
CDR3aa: ASSKGRSGEQY

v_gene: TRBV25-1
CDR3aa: ASRDSVDGYT

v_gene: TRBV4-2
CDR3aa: ASSQDLAGSTDTQY

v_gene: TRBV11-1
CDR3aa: ASRPRLGQTNTEAF

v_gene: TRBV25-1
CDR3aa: ASSETRQGRAKNIQY

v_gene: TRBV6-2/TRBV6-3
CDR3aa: ASLNLLSTGGSYEQY

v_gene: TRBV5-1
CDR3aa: ASSKGGLTYNEQF

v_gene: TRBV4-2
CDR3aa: ASSQGGTGETQY

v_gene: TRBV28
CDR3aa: ASSLEQGAPGELF

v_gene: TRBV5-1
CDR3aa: ASSLVPDDYEQY

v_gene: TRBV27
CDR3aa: ASSYEGWAEAF

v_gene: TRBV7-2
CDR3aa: ASSSGGRNSPLH

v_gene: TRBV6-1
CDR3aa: ASSVNSQDRRETLY

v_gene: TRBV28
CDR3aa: ASRGAGGETYGQY

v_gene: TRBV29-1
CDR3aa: SVVPDRVGELF

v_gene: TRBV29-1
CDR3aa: SVKFASDEQY

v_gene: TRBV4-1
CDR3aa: ASSQGVYSSYEQY

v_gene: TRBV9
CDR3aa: ASSVTSQSSYNEQF

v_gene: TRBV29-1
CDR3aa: SVRDNSYNSPLH

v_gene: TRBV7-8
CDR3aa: ASSLLTGLHQPQH

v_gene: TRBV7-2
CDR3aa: ASSAGLAGGQF

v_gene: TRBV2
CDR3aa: ASRTVPYEQY

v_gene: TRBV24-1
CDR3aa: ATSDLGSYEQY

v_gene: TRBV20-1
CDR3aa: STGSYEQY

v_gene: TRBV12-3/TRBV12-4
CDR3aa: ASSAILESSYEQY

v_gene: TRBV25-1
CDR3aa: ASSESGQGASKNIQY

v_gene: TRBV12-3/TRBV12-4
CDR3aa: ASSLGLLNEKLF

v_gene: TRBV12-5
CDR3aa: ASGPPTGLNTEAF

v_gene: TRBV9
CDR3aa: ASSVDQGYYEQY

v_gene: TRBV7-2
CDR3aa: ASTLPGANVLT

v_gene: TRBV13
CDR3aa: ASSLKAGGPSDTQY

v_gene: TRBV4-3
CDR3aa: ASSQDRAGGALEQF

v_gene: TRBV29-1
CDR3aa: SVPGQIHEQY

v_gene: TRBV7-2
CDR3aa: ASSLLSGTIYNEQF

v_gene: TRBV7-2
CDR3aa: ASSPQGQATYEQY

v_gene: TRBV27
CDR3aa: ASSLYGPNTEAF

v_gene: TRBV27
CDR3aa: ASSLGRQVAGGKSYEQY

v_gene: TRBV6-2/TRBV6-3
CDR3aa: ASSYSKFLGSFYEQY

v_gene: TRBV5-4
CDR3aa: ASSPAPDRDHEQY